The 14 T cell receptor beta chains given below trace back to one sample, sequenced in a study of shared clonotypes between healthy human individuals. The data were produced by immunoSEQ multiplex PCR, yet TCRdb's version contains in-frame clones alone and is incomplete. The sample has 470,000 or so clones; around 80% are singletons. Input material: PBMCs. These receptors were obtained from a woman aged 40 to 50 in good health. Some clones in this sample may be carry-over from other donors' samples.

On this clone: A far larger clone is only one base removed, so a read error is likely. This chain uses TRBV2 with TRBJ1-5, with TRBD1 matching 9 bases. The V gene's germline CDR1 is SNHLY and CDR2 FYNNEI. Losses at the gene ends were 5 bases for V and 6 bases for J; bases not matched to a gene: 5. The CDR3 runs to 14 residues. The CDR3: CASSPDRGIQPQHF. The CDR3 region has the DNA TGTGCCAGCAGTCCTGACAGGGGGATTCAGCCCCAGCATTTT.

This clone was recorded only once. This chain uses TRBV15 with TRBJ2-1; possible D gene TRBD2, 5 bases. This CDR3 has 14 residues. The V gene lost 1 base and the J gene lost 4 bases, with 8 bases spanning the gap. Germline V CDR1 and CDR2: LNHNV, YYDKDF (reference sequence). The CDR3 DNA is TGTGCCACCAGCAGAGGCGGGCCGTACAATGAGCAGTTCTTC. This codes for CATSRGGPYNEQFF.

The genes are TRBV6-5 and TRBJ1-2; D unclear. This CDR3 spans 14 amino acids. Germline lookup yields CDR1 MNHEY and CDR2 SVGAGI. Trimming left V 5 bases short and J 0 bases short, with 10 bases between. CDR3 protein: CASSATETNYGYTF. CDR3 in DNA: TGTGCCAGCAGTGCTACCGAGACTAACTATGGCTACACCTTC.

V usage is TRBV29-1 and J usage is TRBJ2-7; TRBD1 is a possible D gene (5 bases). CDR1 is SQVTM, CDR2 ANQGSEA, per germline. V dropped 5 bases and J dropped 3 bases, with 11 bases sitting between them. The CDR3 covers 12 residues. CDR3 DNA: TGCAGCGTTTATCAGGGAAACTACGAGCAGTACTTC. It translates to CSVYQGNYEQYF.

V is TRBV5-1 and J is TRBJ1-5; TRBD1 matches 10 bases. The CDR3 covers 14 residues. The V gene end was trimmed by 5 bases and the J gene end by 5 bases; junction bases not matched to a gene: 4. Germline V gene lookup returns CDR1 SGHRS and CDR2 YFSETQ. The CDR3 DNA is TGCGCCAGCAGAAACGGACAGGGGGATCAGCCCCAGCATTTT. Translation gives CASRNGQGDQPQHF.

The chain is built from TRBV5-4 and TRBJ2-3, with TRBD2 matching over 7 bases. The CDR3 runs to 16 residues. V gave up 1 base and J gave up 0 bases; unmatched junction bases: 5. The germline gives CDR1 SGHNT, CDR2 YYREEE (reference sequence). The CDR3 DNA is TGTGCCAGCAGCTTGCACACTAGCGCTAGCACAGATACGCAGTATTTT. It encodes CASSLHTSASTDTQYF.

For this clone: One end of the junction is discordant with germline, which a read error may explain. This chain links TRBV7-2 with TRBJ2-7; D may correspond to TRBD1 or TRBD2 (5 bases each). Germline CDR1 reads SGHTA; CDR2 reads FQGNSA. CDR3 size: 12 residues. CDR3: CASSFPGRVLDF. CDR3 coding DNA: TGTGCCAGCAGCTTCCCGGGGCGGGTGTTGGATTTC.

The chain recombines TRBV5-1 with TRBJ2-5; the D gene is possibly TRBD1 (5 bases). CDR1 and CDR2 (germline): SGHRS, YFSETQ. The CDR3 has 15 amino acids. Trimming took 2 bases from V and 5 from J, leaving 16 bases between them. CDR3 in amino acids: CASSFGIRVFETQYF. The CDR3 nucleotides read TGCGCCAGCAGCTTCGGCATCAGGGTTTTCGAGACCCAGTACTTC.

The chain couples TRBV29-1 to TRBJ2-7; TRBD2 agrees at 10 bases. This CDR3 comprises 13 residues. V gave up 6 bases and J gave up 6 bases; unmatched junction bases: 8. Germline V gene sequence: CDR1 SQVTM, CDR2 ANQGSEA. The CDR3 nucleotides are TGCAGCGTGAGAGCGGGAGGGCTCGCCGAGCAGTACTTC. Residues: CSVRAGGLAEQYF.

With respect to this clone: Since a much larger clone is just one base distant, this may be a read error. Other nucleotide sequences from this sample produce the same CDR3. V is TRBV5-1 and J is TRBJ2-2; D call uncertain. The CDR3 has 14 amino acids. CDR1 SGHRS and CDR2 YFSETQ come from the germline V gene. The CDR3 DNA sequence: TGCGCTAGCAATTTGTTCGGCGGCACCGGGGAGCTGTTTTTT. Protein sequence: CASNLFGGTGELFF.

The chain combines TRBV6-1 with TRBJ1-5; D is uncertain. Germline assignment: CDR1 MNHNS and CDR2 SASEGT. The CDR3 length is 15 residues. Trimming removed 0 bases at V and 4 bases at J, with 10 bases between. CDR3 in amino acids: CASSEARRINQPQHF. The CDR3 nucleotides read TGTGCCAGCAGTGAAGCCCGACGGATAAATCAGCCCCAGCATTTT.

This clone appeared a single time. This chain joins TRBV14 and TRBJ2-1, with D perhaps being TRBD1 or TRBD2 (5 bases each). In germline, CDR1 is SGHDN, CDR2 FVKESK. V was clipped by 3 bases and J by 5 bases, with 20 bases between them. The CDR3 runs to 17 residues. CDR3 nucleotide sequence: TGTGCCAGCAGCCATCGGTACGGGGCCCGCTGGGACAATGAGCAGTTCTTC. It is translated as CASSHRYGARWDNEQFF. Drawing the rest from reference TRBV14 and TRBJ2-1, the complete variable domain is EAGVTQFPSHSVIEKGQTVTLRCDPISGHDNLYWYRRVMGKEIKFLLHFVKESKQDESGMPNNRFLAERTGGTYSTLKVQPAELEDSGVYFCASSHRYGARWDNEQFFGPGTRLTVL.

CDR3 sequence (DNA): TGTGCCAGCAGCTTAGATCCGGACAGGGGAAAGACCCAGTACTTC. It yields the protein CASSLDPDRGKTQYF. The chain couples TRBV7-7 to TRBJ2-5; 9 bases align to TRBD1. The CDR3 loop spans 15 amino acids. After removal of 1 base from V and 6 bases from J, the junction contained 6 bases not matched to a gene. Germline V gene sequence: CDR1 SSHAT, CDR2 FNYEAQ (reference sequence).

The J gene is TRBJ2-4, the V gene TRBV10-3; TRBD1 is a possible D gene (6 bases). The V end lost 8 bases, the J end lost 8 bases, and 25 bases lay between the germline ends. The germline V gene encodes CDR1 ENHRY and CDR2 SYGVKD. There are 16 residues in the CDR3. In DNA, the CDR3 is TGTGCCATCTCCGAGTCCACAGGGAACTTTCGGGACATTCAGTACTTC. Translating gives CAISESTGNFRDIQYF.